The T cell receptor (beta chain) described here comes from a study of graft-versus-host responses after intestinal transplantation. Whole-study results and caveats: Allografts of patients with graft-donor T cell macrochimerism showed high graft-versus-host to host-versus-graft clone ratios. Maximum circulating GvH clone levels tracked with early post-transplant HvG decreases. Marrow from the recipient contained GvH clones, some of which had appeared first in ileum or blood.

A remark on this clone: The antigen remains undetermined.

Germline V CDR1 and CDR2: SEHNR, FQNEAQ (reference sequence). The CDR3 sequence is 15 residues long. Deletions cut 1 base from V and 8 bases from J, with 15 bases between. Sequencing was performed with immunoSEQ multiplex PCR; in TCRdb, only in-frame clones are kept and a portion is missing. In the table there are 90,000 to 120,000 clones, approximately 86% of which are singletons. The chain has TRBV7-9 and TRBJ2-1; D is uncertain. The sequenced sample was unstimulated CD4+ T cells sorted from spleen or lymph node cells, obtained before transplant. The receptor comes from a human donor who was the organ donor for an intestinal transplant. This CDR3 reads CASSLVIPLSDEQFF. The CDR3 DNA reads as TGTGCCAGCAGCTTAGTTATTCCATTATCGGATGAGCAGTTCTTC.